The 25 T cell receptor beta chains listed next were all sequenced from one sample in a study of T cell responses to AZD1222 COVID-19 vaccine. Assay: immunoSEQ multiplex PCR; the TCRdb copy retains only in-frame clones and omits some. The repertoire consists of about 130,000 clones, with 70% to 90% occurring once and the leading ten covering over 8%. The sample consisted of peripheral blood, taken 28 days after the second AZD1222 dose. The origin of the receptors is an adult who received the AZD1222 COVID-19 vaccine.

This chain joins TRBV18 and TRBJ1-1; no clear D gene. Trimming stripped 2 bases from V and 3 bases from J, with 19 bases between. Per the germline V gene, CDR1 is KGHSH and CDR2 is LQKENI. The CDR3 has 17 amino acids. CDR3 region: CASSPFLRPGSDTEAFF. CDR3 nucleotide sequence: TGTGCCAGCTCACCATTTCTTAGACCGGGATCCGACACTGAAGCTTTCTTT. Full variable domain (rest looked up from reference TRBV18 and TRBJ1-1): NAGVMQNPRHLVRRRGQEARLRCSPMKGHSHVYWYRQLPEEGLKFMVYLQKENIIDESGMPKERFSAEFPKEGPSILRIQQVVRGDSAAYFCASSPFLRPGSDTEAFFGQGTRLTVV.

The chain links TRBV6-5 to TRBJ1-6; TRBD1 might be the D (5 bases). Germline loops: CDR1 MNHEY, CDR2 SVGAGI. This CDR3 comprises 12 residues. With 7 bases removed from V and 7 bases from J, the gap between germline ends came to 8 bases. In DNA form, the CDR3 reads TGTGCCAGCAACAGGTTCAATTCACCCCTCCACTTT. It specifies CASNRFNSPLHF.

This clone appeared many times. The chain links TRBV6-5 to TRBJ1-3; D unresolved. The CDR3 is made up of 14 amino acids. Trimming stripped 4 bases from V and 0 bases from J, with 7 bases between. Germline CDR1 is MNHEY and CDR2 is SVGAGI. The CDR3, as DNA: TGTGCCAGCAGTTTAATTGGCTCTGGAAACACCATATATTTT. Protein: CASSLIGSGNTIYF.

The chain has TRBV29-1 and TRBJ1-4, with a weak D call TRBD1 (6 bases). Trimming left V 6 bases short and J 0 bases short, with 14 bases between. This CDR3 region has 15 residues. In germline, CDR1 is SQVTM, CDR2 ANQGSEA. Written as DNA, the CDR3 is TGCAGCGTGGGGGGCAGACATTCAACTAATGAAAAACTGTTTTTT. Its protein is CSVGGRHSTNEKLFF.

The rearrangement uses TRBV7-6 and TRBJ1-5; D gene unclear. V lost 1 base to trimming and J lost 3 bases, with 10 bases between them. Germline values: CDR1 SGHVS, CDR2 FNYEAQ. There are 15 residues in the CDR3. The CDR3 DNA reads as TGTGCCAGCAGCTTAGAACACGGTTACAATCAGCCCCAGCATTTT. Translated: CASSLEHGYNQPQHF.

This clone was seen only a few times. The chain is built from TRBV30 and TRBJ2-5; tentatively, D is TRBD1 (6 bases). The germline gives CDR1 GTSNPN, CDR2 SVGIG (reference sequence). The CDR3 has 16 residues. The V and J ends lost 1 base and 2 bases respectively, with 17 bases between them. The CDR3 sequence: CAWSGGQPVAQETQYF. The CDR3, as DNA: TGTGCCTGGAGTGGGGGACAACCAGTGGCACAAGAGACCCAGTACTTC. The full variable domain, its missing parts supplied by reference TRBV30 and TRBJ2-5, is SQTIHQWPATLVQPVGSPLSLECTVEGTSNPNLYWYRQAAGRGLQLLFYSVGIGQISSEVPQNLSASRPQDRQFILSSKKLLLSDSGFYLCAWSGGQPVAQETQYFGPGTRLLVL.

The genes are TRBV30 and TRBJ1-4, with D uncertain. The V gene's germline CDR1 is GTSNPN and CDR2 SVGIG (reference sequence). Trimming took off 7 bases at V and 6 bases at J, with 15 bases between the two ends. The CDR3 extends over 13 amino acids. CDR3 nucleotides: TGTGCCTACGAACGGACGGACTATGAAAAACTGTTTTTT. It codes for CAYERTDYEKLFF.

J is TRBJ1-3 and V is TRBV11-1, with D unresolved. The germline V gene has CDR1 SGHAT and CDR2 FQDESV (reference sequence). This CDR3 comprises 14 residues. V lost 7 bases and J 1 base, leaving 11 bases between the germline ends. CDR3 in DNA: TGTGCCAGCACCACTACGGATTCTGGAAACACCATATATTTT. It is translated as CASTTTDSGNTIYF.

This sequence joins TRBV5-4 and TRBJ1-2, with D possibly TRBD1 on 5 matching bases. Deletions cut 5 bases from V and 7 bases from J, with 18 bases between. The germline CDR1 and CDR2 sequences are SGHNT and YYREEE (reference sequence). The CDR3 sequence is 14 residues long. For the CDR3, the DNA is TGTGCCAGCAGTTTAGACATGGAAAGGGGTGGCTACACCTTC. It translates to CASSLDMERGGYTF.

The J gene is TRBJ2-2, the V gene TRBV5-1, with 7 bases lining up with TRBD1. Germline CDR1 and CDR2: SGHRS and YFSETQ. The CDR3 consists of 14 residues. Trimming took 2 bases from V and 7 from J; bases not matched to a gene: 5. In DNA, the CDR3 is TGCGCCAGCAGCTTTGGACAGGTCGGCGGGGAGCTGTTTTTT. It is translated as CASSFGQVGGELFF.

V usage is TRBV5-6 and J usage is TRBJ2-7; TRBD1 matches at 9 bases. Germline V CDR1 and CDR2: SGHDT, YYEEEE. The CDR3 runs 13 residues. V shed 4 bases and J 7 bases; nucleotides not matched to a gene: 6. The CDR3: CASSKDRGMEQYF. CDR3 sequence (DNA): TGTGCCAGCAGCAAGGACAGGGGAATGGAGCAGTACTTC.

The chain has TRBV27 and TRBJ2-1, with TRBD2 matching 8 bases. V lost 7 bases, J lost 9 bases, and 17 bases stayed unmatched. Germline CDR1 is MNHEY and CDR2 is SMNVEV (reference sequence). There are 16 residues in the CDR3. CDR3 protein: CASTNSGAARRGEQFF. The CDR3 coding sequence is TGTGCCAGCACTAATAGCGGGGCTGCGAGGAGGGGTGAGCAGTTCTTC.

The CDR3 DNA follows: TGTGCCAGCAAGGGGTTAGGACAGGGGGCCGACGAGCAGTACTTC. It encodes CASKGLGQGADEQYF. V usage is TRBV6-5 and J usage is TRBJ2-7, with 11 bases lining up with TRBD1. The trim removed 7 bases at V and 5 bases at J, leaving 10 bases unmatched. The length of the CDR3 is 15 residues. Germline CDR1 is MNHEY and CDR2 is SVGAGI.

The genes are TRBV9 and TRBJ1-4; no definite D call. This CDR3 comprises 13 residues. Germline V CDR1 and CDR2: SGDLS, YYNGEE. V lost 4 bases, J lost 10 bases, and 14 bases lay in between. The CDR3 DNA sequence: TGTGCCAGCAGCTCAATTGGGGATGGAAAACTGTTTTTT. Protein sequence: CASSSIGDGKLFF.

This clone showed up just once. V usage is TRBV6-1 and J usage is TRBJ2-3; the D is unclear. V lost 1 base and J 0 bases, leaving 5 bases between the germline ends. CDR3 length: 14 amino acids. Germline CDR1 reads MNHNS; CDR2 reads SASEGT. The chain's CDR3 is CASSEVGSTDTQYF. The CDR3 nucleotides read TGTGCCAGCAGTGAAGTGGGTAGCACAGATACGCAGTATTTT.

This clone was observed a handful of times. In DNA, the CDR3 is TGTGCCAGCAGAGCAAGCGGGAGCTCCTACAATGAGCAGTTCTTC. This gives the protein CASRASGSSYNEQFF. The V gene is TRBV6-5, the J gene TRBJ2-1; 8 bases are a match to TRBD2. J was trimmed by 0 bases and V by 6 bases; bases with no gene match: 4. There are 15 residues in the CDR3. From germline, CDR1 is MNHEY and CDR2 SVGAGI.

The CDR3 spells CASSRQNNYGYTF. The CDR3 DNA follows: TGTGCCAGCAGTCGCCAGAATAACTATGGCTACACCTTC. The gene calls are TRBV6-5 and TRBJ1-2; no reliable D call. Trimming removed 5 bases at V and 1 base at J, with 8 bases between. Per germline, CDR1 MNHEY and CDR2 SVGAGI. The CDR3 is made up of 13 amino acids.

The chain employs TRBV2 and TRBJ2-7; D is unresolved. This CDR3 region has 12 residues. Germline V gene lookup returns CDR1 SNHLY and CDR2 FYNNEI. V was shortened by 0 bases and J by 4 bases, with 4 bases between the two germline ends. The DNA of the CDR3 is TGTGCCAGCAGTGAAGCAGGTTACGAGCAGTACTTC. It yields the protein CASSEAGYEQYF.

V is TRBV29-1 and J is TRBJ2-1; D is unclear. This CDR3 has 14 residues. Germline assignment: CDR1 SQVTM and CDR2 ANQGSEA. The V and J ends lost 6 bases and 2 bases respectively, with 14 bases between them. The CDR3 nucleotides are TGCAGCGTCGAGGCGGAGTCCCCCTACAATGAGCAGTTCTTC. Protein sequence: CSVEAESPYNEQFF.

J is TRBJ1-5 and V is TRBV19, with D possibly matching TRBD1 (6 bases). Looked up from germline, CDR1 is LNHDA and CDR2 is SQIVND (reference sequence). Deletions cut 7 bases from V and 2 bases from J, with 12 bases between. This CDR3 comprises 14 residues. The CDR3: CASKPTGGNQPQHF. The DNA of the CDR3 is TGTGCCAGTAAACCGACAGGAGGCAATCAGCCCCAGCATTTT.

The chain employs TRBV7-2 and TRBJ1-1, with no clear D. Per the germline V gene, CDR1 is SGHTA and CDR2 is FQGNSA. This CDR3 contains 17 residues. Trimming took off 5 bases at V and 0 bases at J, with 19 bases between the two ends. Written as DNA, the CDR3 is TGTGCCAGCAGCCCCACACGTCCTACGCGTATGAACACTGAAGCTTTCTTT. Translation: CASSPTRPTRMNTEAFF. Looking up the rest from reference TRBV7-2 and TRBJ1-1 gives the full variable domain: GAGVSQSPSNKVTEKGKDVELRCDPISGHTALYWYRQSLGQGLEFLIYFQGNSAPDKSGLPSDRFSAERTGGSVSTLTIQRTQQEDSAVYLCASSPTRPTRMNTEAFFGQGTRLTVV.

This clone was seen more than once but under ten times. CDR3 sequence reads: CASSLGEAVADTQYF. The CDR3 coding sequence is TGTGCCAGCAGCTTAGGGGAGGCAGTCGCAGATACGCAGTATTTT. The chain recombines TRBV7-3 with TRBJ2-3; TRBD2 is a possible D gene (6 bases). CDR1 is SGHTA and CDR2 is FQGTGA in the germline V gene. CDR3 length: 15 amino acids. V was shortened by 2 bases and J by 4 bases, with 13 bases between the two germline ends.

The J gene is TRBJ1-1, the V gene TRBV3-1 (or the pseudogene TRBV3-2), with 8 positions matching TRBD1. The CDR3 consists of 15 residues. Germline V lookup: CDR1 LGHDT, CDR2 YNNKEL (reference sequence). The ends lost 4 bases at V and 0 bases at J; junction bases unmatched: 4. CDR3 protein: CASSPSDRVNTEAFF. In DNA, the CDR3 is TGTGCCAGCAGCCCGTCGGACAGGGTGAACACTGAAGCTTTCTTT.

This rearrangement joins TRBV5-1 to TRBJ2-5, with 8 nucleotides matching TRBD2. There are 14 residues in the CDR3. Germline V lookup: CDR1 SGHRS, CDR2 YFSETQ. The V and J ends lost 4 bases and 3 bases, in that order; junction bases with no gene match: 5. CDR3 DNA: TGCGCCAGCAGCCCCGGGACTAGTGAAGAGACCCAGTACTTC. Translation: CASSPGTSEETQYF.

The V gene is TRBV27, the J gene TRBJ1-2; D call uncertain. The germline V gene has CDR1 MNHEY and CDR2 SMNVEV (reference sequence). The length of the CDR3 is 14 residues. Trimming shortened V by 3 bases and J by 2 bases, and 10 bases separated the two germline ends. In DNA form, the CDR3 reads TGTGCCAGCAGTTTGTCACAGTCCAACTATGGCTACACCTTC. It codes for CASSLSQSNYGYTF.